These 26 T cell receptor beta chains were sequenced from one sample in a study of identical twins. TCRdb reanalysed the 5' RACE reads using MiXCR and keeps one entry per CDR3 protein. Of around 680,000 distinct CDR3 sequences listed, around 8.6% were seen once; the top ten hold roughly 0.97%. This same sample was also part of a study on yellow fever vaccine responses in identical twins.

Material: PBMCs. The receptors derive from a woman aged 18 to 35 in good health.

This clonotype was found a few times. CDR3 nucleotide sequence: TGTGCCAGCAGCCAAATGCAGGGGACCTACGAGCAGTACTTC. It translates to CASSQMQGTYEQYF. The chain joins TRBV3-1 to TRBJ2-7; D may be TRBD1 (6 bases). The V end was cut by 2 bases, the J end by 2 bases, with 10 bases between. Germline V gene sequence: CDR1 LGHDT, CDR2 YNNKEL (reference sequence). The CDR3 sequence is 14 residues long.

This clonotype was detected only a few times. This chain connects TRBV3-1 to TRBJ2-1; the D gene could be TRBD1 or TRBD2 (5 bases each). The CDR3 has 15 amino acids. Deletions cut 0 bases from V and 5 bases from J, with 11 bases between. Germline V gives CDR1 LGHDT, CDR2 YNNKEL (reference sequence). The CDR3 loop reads CASSQDPGPNNEQFF. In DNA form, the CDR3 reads TGTGCCAGCAGCCAAGACCCGGGACCTAACAATGAGCAGTTCTTC.

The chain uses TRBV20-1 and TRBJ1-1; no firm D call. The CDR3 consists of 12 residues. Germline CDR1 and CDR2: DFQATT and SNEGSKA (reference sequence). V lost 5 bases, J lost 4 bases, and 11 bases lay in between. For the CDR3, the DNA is TGCAGTGCTCTATCGTTGGGCACTGAAGCTTTCTTT. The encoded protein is CSALSLGTEAFF.

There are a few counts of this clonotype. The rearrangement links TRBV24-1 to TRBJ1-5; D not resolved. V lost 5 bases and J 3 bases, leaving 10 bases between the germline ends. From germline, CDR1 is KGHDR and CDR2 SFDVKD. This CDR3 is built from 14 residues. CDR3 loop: CATSGRQLNQPQHF. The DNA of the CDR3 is TGTGCCACCAGTGGCCGTCAGCTCAATCAGCCCCAGCATTTT.

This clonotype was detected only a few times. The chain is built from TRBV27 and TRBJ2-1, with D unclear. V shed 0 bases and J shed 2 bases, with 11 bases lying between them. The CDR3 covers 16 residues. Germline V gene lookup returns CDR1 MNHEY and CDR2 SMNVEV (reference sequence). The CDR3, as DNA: TGTGCCAGCAGTTTATCGGCAGGTAGACCCTACAATGAGCAGTTCTTC. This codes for CASSLSAGRPYNEQFF.

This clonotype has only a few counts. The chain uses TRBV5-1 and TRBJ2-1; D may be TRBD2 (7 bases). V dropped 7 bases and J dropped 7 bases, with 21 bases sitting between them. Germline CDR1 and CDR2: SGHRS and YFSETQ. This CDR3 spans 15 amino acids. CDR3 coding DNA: TGCGCCAGCCATCTCGGGGGGCAGGTCCGAAATGAGCAGTTCTTC. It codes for CASHLGGQVRNEQFF.

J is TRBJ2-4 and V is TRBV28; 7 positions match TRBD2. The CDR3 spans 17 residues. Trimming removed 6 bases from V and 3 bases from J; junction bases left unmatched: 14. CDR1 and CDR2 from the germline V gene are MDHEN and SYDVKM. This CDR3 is CASRGRRGESGKNIQYF. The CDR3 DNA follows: TGTGCCAGCAGGGGCCGCCGGGGGGAATCTGGCAAAAACATTCAGTACTTC.

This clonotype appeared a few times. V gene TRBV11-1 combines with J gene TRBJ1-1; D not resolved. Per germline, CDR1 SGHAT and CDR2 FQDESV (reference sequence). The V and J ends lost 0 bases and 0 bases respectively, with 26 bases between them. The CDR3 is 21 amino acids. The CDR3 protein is CASSLAALAGTSSTMNTEAFF. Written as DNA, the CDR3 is TGTGCCAGCAGCTTAGCCGCGCTGGCCGGTACCTCAAGTACTATGAACACTGAAGCTTTCTTT.

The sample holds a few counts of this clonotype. In nucleotides, the CDR3 is TGTGCCAGCAGTTTGGGACAGCTTGAAGCTTTCTTT. This gives the protein CASSLGQLEAFF. The J gene is TRBJ1-1, the V gene TRBV12-3 or TRBV12-4, with 7 bases aligning to TRBD1. There are 12 residues in the CDR3. The V gene end was trimmed by 3 bases and the J gene end by 7 bases; junction bases not matched to a gene: 2.

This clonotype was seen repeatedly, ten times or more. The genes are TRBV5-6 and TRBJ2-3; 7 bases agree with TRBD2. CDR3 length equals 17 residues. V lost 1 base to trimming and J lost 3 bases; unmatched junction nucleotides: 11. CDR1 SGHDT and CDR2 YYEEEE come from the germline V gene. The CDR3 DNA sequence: TGTGCCAGCAGCTTGTTAACCGCCCCCGGGGGGACAGATACGCAGTATTTT. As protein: CASSLLTAPGGTDTQYF. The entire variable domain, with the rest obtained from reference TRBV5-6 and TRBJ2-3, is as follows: DAGVTQSPTHLIKTRGQQVTLRCSPKSGHDTVSWYQQALGQGPQFIFQYYEEEERQRGNFPDRFSGHQFPNYSSELNVNALLLGDSALYLCASSLLTAPGGTDTQYFGPGTRLTVL.

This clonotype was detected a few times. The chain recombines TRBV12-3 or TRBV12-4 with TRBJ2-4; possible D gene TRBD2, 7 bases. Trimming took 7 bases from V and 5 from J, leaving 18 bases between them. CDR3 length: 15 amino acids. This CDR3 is CASTTTGGHENIQYF. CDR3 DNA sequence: TGTGCCAGCACTACGACCGGGGGGCATGAAAACATTCAGTACTTC.

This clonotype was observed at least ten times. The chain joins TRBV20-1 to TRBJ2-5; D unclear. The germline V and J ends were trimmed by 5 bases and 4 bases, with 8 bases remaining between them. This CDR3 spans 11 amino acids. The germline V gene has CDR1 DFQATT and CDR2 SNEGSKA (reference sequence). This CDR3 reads CSAGPGETQYF. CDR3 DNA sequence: TGCAGTGCTGGACCCGGAGAGACCCAGTACTTC.

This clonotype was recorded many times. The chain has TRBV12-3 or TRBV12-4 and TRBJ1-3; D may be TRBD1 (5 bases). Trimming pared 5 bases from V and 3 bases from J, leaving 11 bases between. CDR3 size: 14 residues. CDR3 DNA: TGTGCCAGCAGTCACGGGACGGGTGGAAACACCATATATTTT. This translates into CASSHGTGGNTIYF.

The CDR3 DNA is TGTGCCAGCCGGGCAGTCCTTAGCACAGATACGCAGTATTTT. It encodes CASRAVLSTDTQYF. This chain links TRBV7-3 with TRBJ2-3; the D is unclear. V dropped 8 bases and J dropped 0 bases, with 12 bases sitting between them. Germline assignment: CDR1 SGHTA and CDR2 FQGTGA. The CDR3 covers 14 residues. The full variable domain, in which reference TRBV7-3 and TRBJ2-3 provide the parts outside the CDR3, is GAGVSQTPSNKVTEKGKYVELRCDPISGHTALYWYRQSLGQGPEFLIYFQGTGAADDSGLPNDRFFAVRPEGSVSTLKIQRTERGDSAVYLCASRAVLSTDTQYFGPGTRLTVL.

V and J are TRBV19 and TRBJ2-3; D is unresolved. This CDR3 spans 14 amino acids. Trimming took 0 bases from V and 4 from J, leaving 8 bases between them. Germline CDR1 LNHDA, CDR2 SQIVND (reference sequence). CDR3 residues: CASSIDGASDTQYF. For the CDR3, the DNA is TGTGCCAGTAGTATAGATGGTGCATCAGATACGCAGTATTTT.

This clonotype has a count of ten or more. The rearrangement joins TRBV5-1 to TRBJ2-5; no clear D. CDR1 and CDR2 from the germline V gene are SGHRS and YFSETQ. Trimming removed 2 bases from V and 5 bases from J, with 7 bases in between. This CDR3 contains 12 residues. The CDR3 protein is CASSFSRETQYF. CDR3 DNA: TGCGCCAGCAGCTTTTCCCGGGAGACCCAGTACTTC.

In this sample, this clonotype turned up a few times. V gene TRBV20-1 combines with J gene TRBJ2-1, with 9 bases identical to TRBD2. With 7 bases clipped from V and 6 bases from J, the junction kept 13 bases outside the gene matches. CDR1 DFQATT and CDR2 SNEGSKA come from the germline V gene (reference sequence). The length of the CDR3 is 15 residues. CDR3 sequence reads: CSVEGSGSIGNEQFF. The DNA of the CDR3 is TGCAGTGTGGAGGGTAGCGGGAGTATTGGCAATGAGCAGTTCTTC.

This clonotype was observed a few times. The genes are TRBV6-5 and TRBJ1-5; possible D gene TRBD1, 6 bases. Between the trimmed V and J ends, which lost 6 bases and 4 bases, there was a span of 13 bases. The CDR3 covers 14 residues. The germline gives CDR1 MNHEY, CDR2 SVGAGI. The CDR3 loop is CASSYNRANQPQHF. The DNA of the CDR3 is TGTGCCAGCAGCTACAACAGGGCTAATCAGCCCCAGCATTTT.

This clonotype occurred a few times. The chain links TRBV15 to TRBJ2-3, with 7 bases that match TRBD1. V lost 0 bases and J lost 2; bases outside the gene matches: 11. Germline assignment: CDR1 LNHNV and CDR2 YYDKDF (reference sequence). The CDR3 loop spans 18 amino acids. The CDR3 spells CATSRDRSRGLFTDTQYF. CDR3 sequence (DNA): TGTGCCACCAGCAGAGACAGATCGAGGGGGCTCTTCACAGATACGCAGTATTTT.

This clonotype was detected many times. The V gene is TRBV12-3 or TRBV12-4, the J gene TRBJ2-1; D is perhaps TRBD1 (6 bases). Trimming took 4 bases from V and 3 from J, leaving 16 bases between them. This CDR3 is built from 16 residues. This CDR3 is CASSSPTGGGYNEQFF. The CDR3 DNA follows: TGTGCCAGCAGTTCCCCGACAGGAGGTGGCTACAATGAGCAGTTCTTC.

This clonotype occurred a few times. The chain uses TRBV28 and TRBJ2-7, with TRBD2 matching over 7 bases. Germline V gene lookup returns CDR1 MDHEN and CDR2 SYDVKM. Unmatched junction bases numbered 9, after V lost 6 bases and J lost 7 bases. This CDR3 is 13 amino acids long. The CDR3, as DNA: TGTGCCAGCAGCATACATCCCGGGAGGGAGCAGTACTTC. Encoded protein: CASSIHPGREQYF.

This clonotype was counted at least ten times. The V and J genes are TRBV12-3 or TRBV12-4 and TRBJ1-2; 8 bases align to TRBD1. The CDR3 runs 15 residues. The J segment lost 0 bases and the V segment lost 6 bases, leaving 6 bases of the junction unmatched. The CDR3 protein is CASRTDRDANYGYTF. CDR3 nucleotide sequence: TGTGCCAGCAGAACGGACAGGGACGCTAACTATGGCTACACCTTC.

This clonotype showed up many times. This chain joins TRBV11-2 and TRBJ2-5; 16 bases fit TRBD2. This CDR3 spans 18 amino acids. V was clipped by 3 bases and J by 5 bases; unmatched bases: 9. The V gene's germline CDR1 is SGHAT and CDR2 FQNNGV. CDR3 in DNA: TGTGCCAGCAGCTTGGGGATTGCGGGACTAGCGGGGGGGGAGACCCAGTACTTC. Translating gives CASSLGIAGLAGGETQYF.

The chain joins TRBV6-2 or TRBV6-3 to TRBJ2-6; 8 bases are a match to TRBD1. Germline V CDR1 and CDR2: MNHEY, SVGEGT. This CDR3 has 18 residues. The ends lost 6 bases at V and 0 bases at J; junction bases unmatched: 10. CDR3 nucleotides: TGTGCCAGCAGACGAACCGGGACAGGCCTCTCTGGGGCCAACGTCCTGACTTTC. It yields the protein CASRRTGTGLSGANVLTF.

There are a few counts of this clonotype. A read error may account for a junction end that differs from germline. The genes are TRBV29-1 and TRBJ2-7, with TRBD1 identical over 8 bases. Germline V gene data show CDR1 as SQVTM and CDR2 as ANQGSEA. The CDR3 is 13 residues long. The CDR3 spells CNVVLGTGLEQYF. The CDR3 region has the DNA TGCAACGTTGTTTTGGGGACAGGCCTCGAGCAGTACTTC.

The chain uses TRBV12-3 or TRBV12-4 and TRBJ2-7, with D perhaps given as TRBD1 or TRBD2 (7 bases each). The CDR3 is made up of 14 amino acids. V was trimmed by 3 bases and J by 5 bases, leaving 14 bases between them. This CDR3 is CASSFGQGGDEQYF. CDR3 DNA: TGTGCCAGCAGTTTTGGGCAGGGGGGGGACGAGCAGTACTTC.